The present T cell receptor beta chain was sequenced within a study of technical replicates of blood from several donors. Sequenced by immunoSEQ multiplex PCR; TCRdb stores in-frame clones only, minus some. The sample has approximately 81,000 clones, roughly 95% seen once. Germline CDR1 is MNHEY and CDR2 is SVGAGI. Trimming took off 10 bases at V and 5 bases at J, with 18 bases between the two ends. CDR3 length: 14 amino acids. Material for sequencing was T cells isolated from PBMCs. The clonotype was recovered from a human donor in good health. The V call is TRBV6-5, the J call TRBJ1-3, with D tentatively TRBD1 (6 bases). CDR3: CATATDRTRNTIYF. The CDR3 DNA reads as TGTGCCACCGCTACGGACAGAACCAGAAACACCATATATTTT.